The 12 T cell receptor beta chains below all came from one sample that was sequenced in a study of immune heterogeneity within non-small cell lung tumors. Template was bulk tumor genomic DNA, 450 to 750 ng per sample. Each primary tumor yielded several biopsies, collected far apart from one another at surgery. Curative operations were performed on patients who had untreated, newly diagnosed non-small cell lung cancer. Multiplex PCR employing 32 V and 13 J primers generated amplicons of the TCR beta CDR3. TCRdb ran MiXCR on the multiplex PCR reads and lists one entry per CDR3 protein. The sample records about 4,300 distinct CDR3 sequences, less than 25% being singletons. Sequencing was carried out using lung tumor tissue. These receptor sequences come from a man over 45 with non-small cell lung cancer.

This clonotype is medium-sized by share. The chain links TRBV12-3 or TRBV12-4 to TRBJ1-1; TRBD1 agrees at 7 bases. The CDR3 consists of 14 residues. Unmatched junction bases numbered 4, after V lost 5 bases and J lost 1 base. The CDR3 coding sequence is TGTGCCAGCAGTCCGGGACAGCCGAACACTGAAGCTTTCTTT. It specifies CASSPGQPNTEAFF.

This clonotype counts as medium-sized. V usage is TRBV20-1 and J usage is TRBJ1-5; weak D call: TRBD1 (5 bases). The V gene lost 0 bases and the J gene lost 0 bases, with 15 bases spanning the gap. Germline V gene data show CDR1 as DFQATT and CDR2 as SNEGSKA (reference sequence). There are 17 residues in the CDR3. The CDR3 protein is CSARDLSEGDSNQPQHF. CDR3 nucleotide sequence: TGCAGTGCTAGAGATCTGTCGGAAGGGGATAGCAATCAGCCCCAGCATTTT.

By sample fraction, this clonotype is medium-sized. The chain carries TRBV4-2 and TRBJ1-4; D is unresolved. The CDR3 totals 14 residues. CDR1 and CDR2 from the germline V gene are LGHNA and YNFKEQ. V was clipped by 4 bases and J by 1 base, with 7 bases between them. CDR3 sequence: CASSPEGTNEKLFF. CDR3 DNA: TGTGCCAGCAGCCCCGAGGGAACTAATGAAAAACTGTTTTTT.

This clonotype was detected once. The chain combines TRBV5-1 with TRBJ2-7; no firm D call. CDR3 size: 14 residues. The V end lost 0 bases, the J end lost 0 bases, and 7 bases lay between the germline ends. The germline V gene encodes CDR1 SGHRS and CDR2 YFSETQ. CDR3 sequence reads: CASSLGHISYEQYF. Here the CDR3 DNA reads TGCGCCAGCAGCTTGGGTCATATCTCCTACGAGCAGTACTTC.

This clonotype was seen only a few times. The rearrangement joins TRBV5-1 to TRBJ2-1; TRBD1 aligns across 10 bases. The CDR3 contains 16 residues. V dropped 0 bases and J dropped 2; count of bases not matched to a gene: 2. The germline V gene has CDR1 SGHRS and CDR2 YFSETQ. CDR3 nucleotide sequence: TGCGCCAGCAGCTTGGTTGGACAGGGGGCCTACAATGAGCAGTTCTTC. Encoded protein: CASSLVGQGAYNEQFF.

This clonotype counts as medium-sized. CDR3 nucleotides: TGTGCCAGCAGCCAAGATGAATCGCCCCTAGCCAAAAACATTCAGTACTTC. Translated, it gives CASSQDESPLAKNIQYF. The chain employs TRBV3-1 and TRBJ2-4; D unclear. CDR3 length: 17 amino acids. Trimming took 0 bases from V and 0 from J, leaving 12 bases between them. CDR1 is LGHDT, CDR2 YNNKEL, per germline (reference sequence).

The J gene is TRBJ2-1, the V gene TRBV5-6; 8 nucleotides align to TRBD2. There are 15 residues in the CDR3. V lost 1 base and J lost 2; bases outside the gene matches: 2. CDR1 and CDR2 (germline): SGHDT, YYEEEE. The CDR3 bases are TGTGCCAGCAGCTTGACTAGCGGAGCCTACAATGAGCAGTTCTTC. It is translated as CASSLTSGAYNEQFF.

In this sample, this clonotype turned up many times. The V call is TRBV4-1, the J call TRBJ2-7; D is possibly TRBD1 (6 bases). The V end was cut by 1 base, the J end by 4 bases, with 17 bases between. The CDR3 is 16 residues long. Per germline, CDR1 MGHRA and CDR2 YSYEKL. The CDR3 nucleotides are TGCGCCAGCAGCCAAGGATACAGGGAGAACCCGTACGAGCAGTACTTC. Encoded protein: CASSQGYRENPYEQYF.

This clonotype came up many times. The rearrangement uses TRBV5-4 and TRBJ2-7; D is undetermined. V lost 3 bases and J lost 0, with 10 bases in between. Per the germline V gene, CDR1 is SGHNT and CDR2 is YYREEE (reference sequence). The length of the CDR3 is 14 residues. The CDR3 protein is CASSSNPSSYEQYF. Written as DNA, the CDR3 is TGTGCCAGCAGCTCCAACCCTAGCTCCTACGAGCAGTACTTC.

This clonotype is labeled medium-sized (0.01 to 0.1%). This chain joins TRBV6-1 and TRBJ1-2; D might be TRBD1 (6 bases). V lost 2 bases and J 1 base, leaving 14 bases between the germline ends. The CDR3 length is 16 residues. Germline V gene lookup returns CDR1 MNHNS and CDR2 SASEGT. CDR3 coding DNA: TGTGCCAGCAGTGAAACTGCGACAGGAATTAACTATGGCTACACCTTC. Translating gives CASSETATGINYGYTF.

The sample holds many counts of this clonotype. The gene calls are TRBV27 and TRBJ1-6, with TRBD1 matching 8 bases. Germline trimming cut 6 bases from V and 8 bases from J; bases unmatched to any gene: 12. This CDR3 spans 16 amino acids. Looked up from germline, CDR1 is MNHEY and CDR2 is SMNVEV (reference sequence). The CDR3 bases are TGTGCCAGCAGCCCCTGGGTGGACAGGGAGGATTCACCCCTCCACTTT. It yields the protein CASSPWVDREDSPLHF.

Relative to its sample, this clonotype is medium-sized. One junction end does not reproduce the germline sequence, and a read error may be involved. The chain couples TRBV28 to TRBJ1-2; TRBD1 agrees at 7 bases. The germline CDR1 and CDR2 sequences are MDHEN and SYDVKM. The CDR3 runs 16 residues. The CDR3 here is CASSPPGQLHRIGCTF. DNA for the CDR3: TGTGCCAGCAGTCCCCCGGGACAGCTCCATCGCATAGGCTGCACCTTC.